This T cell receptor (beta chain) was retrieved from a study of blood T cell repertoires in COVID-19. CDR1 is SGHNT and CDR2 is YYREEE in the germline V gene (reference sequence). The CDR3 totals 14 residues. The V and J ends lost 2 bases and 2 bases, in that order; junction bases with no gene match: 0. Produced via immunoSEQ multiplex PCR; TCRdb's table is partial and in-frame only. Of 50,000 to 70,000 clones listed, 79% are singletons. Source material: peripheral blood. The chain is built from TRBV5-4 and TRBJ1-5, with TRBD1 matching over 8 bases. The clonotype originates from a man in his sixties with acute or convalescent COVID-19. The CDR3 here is CASSLQGGNQPQHF. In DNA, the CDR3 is TGTGCCAGCAGCTTACAGGGGGGCAATCAGCCCCAGCATTTT. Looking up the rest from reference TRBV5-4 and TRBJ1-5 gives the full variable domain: ETGVTQSPTHLIKTRGQQVTLRCSSQSGHNTVSWYQQALGQGPQFIFQYYREEENGRGNFPPRFSGLQFPNYSSELNVNALELDDSALYLCASSLQGGNQPQHFGDGTRLSIL.